Given below is one TCR beta chain in context. The sample is drawn from a study of OX40 agonist ivuxolimab in advanced cancers. Overall study: In three patients, partial responses were observed, one with hepatocellular carcinoma and two with cutaneous melanoma.

Profiled with immunoSEQ multiplex PCR; TCRdb holds only in-frame clones, not every one. This sample carries about 80,000 clones, around 86% of them seen once, and the ten largest clones take approximately 0.3%. V lost 5 bases to trimming and J lost 3 bases, with 14 bases between them. Germline lookup yields CDR1 MNHNS and CDR2 SASEGT. This CDR3 is 15 amino acids long. The chain combines TRBV6-1 with TRBJ1-3; the D gene is possibly TRBD1 (6 bases). The sequence was obtained from an adult with an advanced solid tumor such as melanoma, head and neck, liver or kidney cancer. The material was CD4+ or CD8+ T cells sorted from blood, obtained in a trial of the OX40 agonist ivuxolimab. The chain's CDR3 is CASSPRGQNGNTIYF. The CDR3 DNA follows: TGTGCCAGCAGTCCCCGGGGGCAGAATGGAAACACCATATATTTT.